The TCR beta chain under discussion was sequenced for a study of CD8+ T cells in alopecia areata. The treatment here: oral pan-JAK inhibitor, 5-10 mg twice daily. Peripheral blood and lesional scalp punch biopsies came from alopecia areata patients. CD4+ and CD8+ T cells were sorted from PBMCs. Extraction and reverse transcription of RNA yielded cDNA as the sequencing template. The data were produced by immunoSEQ multiplex PCR, yet TCRdb's version contains in-frame clones alone and is incomplete. This table has hundreds of thousands of clones, 60% appearing once. Study observations and caveats: In scalp, tofacitinib significantly decreased clonality and expanded CD8+ clones among the top 100.

A remark on this clone: Antigen: not known.

This CDR3 contains 13 residues. Germline assignment: CDR1 SQVTM and CDR2 ANQGSEA. V lost 7 bases, J lost 5 bases, and 7 bases stayed unmatched. V is TRBV29-1 and J is TRBJ1-4, with 7 bases identical to TRBD1. The starting material was CD4+ T cells sorted from blood, obtained around week 54, from a patient treated with tofacitinib. The source of this sequence is a human donor with alopecia areata. The CDR3 nucleotides are TGCAGCGCGCAGGGACAGATAAATGAAAAACTGTTTTTT. Protein product: CSAQGQINEKLFF.